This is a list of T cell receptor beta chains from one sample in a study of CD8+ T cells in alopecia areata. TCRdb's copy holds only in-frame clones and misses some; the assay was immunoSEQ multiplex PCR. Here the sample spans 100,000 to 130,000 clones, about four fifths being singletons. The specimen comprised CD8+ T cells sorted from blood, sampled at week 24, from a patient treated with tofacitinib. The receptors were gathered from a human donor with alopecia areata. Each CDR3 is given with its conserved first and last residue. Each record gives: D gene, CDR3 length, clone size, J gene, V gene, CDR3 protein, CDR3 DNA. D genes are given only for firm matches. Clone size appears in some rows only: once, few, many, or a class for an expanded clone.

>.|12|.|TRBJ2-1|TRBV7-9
CASSLGYNEQFF
TGTGCCAGCAGCCTAGGGTACAATGAGCAGTTCTTC
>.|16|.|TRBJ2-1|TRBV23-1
CASSQSRGREYNEQFF
TGCGCCAGCAGTCAATCAAGGGGAAGGGAGTACAATGAGCAGTTCTTC
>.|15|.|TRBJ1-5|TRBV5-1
CASSPEGQLNQPQHF
TGCGCCAGCAGCCCGGAAGGGCAACTCAATCAGCCCCAGCATTTT
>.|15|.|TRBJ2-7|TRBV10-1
CASSEEGSNPREQYF
TGCGCCAGCAGTGAGGAGGGGTCGAATCCTCGGGAGCAGTACTTC
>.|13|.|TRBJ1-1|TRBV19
CASSSWRDTEAFF
TGTGCCAGTAGTTCATGGAGGGACACTGAAGCTTTCTTT
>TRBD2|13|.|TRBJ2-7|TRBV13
CASSPSGGYEQYF
TGTGCCAGCAGCCCTAGCGGGGGTTACGAGCAGTACTTC
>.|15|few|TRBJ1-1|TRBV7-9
CASSLVQGPNTEAFF
TGTGCCAGCAGCTTAGTCCAGGGACCCAACACTGAAGCTTTCTTT
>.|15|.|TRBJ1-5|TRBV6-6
CATRGGVYGDQPQHF
TGTGCCACCCGAGGGGGGGTCTACGGGGATCAGCCCCAGCATTTT
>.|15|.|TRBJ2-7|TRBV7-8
CASSLRTVLSYEQYF
TGTGCCAGCAGCTTACGGACAGTTCTCTCCTACGAGCAGTACTTC
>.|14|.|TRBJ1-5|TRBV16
CASSQWQSNQPQHF
TGTGCCAGCAGCCAATGGCAGAGCAATCAGCCCCAGCATTTT
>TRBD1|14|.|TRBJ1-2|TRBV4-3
CASSLGTGDGGYTF
TGCGCCAGCAGCCTCGGGACAGGGGATGGTGGCTACACCTTC
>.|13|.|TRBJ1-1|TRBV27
CASKEGGSSEAFF
TGTGCCAGCAAGGAAGGGGGAAGCTCGGAAGCTTTCTTT
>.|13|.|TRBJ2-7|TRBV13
CASSSQQGHEQYF
TGTGCCAGCAGCTCCCAACAGGGCCACGAGCAGTACTTC
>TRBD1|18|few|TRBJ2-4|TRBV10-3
CAIASGTENLGAKNIQYF
TGTGCCATCGCGTCCGGGACAGAGAACTTGGGGGCCAAAAACATTCAGTACTTC
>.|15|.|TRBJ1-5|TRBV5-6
CASSFNRSRNQPQHF
TGTGCCAGCAGCTTTAACAGGAGTCGCAATCAGCCCCAGCATTTT
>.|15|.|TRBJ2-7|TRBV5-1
CASSFGSGAAYEQYF
TGCGCCAGCAGCTTCGGGTCGGGCGCTGCCTACGAGCAGTACTTC
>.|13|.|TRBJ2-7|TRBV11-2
CASSSYGKNEQYF
TGTGCCAGCAGCTCATACGGGAAGAACGAGCAGTACTTC
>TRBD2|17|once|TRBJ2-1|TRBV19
CASSWTSGGEIYNEQFF
TGTGCCAGTAGTTGGACTAGCGGGGGGGAGATATACAATGAGCAGTTCTTC